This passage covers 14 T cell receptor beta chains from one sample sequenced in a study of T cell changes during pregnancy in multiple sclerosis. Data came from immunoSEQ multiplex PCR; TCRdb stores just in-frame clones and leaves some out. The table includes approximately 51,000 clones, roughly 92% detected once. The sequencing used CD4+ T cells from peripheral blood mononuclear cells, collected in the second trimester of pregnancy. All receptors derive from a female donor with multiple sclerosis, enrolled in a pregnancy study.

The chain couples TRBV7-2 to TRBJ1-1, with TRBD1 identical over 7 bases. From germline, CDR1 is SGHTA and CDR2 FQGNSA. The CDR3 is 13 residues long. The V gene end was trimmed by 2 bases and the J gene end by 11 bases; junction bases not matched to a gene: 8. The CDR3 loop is CASSLLDRDRAFF. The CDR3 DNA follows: TGTGCCAGCAGCTTACTTGACAGGGACCGTGCTTTCTTT.

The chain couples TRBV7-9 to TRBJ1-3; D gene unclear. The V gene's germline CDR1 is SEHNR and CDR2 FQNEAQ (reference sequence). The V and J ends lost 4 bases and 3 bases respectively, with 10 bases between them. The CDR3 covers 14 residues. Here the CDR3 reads CASSSPAGGNTIYF. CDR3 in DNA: TGTGCCAGCAGCTCCCCGGCGGGTGGAAACACCATATATTTT.

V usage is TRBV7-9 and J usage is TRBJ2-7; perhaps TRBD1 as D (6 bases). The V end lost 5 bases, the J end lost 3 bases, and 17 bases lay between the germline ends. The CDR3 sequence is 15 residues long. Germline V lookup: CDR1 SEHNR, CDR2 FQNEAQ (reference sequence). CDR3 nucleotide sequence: TGTGCCAGCAGCACTGGACAGCCAGGCCTCTACGAGCAGTACTTC. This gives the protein CASSTGQPGLYEQYF.

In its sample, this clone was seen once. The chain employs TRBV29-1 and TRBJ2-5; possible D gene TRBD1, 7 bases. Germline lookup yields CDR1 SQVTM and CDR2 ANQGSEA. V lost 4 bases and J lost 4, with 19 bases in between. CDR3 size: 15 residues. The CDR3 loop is CSVAPTGQGGETQYF. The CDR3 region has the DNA TGCAGCGTTGCCCCTACAGGGCAGGGGGGAGAGACCCAGTACTTC.

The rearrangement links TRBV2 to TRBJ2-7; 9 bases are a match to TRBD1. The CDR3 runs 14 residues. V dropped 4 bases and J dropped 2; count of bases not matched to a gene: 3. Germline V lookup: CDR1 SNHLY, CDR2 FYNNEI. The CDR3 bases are TGTGCCAGCAGTGGGGACAGGGTACCCTACGAGCAGTACTTC. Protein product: CASSGDRVPYEQYF.

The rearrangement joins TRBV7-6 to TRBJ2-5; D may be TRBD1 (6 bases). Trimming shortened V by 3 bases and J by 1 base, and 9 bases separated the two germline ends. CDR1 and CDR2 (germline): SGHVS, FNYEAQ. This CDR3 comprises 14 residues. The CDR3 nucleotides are TGTGCCAGCAGCTTCACAGGGTCCCAAGAGACCCAGTACTTC. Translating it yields CASSFTGSQETQYF.

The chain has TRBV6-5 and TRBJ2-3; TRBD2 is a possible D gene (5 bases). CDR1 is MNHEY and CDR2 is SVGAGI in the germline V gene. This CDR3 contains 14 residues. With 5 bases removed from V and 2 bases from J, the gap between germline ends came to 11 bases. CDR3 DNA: TGTGCCAGCAGTAGGACTCATACCACAGATACGCAGTATTTT. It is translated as CASSRTHTTDTQYF.

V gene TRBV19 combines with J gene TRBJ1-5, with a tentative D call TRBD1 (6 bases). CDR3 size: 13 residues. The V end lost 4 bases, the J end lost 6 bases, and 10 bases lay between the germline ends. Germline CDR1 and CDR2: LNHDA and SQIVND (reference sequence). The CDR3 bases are TGTGCCAGTAGTAAGGGGGTAGGTCAGCCCCAGCATTTT. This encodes CASSKGVGQPQHF. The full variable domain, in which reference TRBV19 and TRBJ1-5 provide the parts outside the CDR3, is DGGITQSPKYLFRKEGQNVTLSCEQNLNHDAMYWYRQDPGQGLRLIYYSQIVNDFQKGDIAEGYSVSREKKESFPLTVTSAQKNPTAFYLCASSKGVGQPQHFGDGTRLSIL.

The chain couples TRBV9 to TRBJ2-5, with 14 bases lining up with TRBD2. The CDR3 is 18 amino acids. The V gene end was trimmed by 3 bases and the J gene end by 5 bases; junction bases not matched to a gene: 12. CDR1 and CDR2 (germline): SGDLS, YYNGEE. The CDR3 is CASSERTSGGLPPETQYF. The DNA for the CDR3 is TGTGCCAGCAGCGAAAGGACTAGCGGGGGGCTCCCCCCGGAGACCCAGTACTTC.

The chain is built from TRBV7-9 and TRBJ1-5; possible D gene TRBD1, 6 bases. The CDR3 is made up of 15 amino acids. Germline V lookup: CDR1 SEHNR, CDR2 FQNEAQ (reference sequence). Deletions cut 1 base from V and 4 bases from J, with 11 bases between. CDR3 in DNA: TGTGCCAGCAGCTTAGGACAGGCAGAGAATCAGCCCCAGCATTTT. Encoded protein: CASSLGQAENQPQHF. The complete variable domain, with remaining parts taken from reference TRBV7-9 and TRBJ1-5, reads DTGVSQNPRHKITKRGQNVTFRCDPISEHNRLYWYRQTLGQGPEFLTYFQNEAQLEKSRLLSDRFSAERPKGSFSTLEIQRTEQGDSAMYLCASSLGQAENQPQHFGDGTRLSIL.

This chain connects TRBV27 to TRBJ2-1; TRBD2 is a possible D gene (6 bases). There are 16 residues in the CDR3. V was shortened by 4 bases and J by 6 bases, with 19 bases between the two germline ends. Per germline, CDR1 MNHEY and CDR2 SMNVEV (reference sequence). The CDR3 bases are TGTGCCAGCAGTTCCCTCGGGGTGGGGACTTCCAATGAGCAGTTCTTC. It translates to CASSSLGVGTSNEQFF.

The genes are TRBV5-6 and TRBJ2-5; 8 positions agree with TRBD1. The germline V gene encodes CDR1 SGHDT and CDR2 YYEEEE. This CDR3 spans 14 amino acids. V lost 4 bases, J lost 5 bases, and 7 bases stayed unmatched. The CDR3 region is CASSKDRGWETQYF. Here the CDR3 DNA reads TGTGCCAGCAGCAAAGACAGGGGCTGGGAGACCCAGTACTTC.

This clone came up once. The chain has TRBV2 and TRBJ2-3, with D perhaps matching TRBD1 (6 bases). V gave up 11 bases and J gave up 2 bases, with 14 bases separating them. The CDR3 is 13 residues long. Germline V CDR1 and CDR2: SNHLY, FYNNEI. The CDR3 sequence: CAGSRDTTDTQYF. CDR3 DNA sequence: TGTGCCGGGAGCCGGGACACCACAGATACGCAGTATTTT. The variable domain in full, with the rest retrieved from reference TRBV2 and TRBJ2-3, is EPEVTQTPSHQVTQMGQEVILRCVPISNHLYFYWYRQILGQKVEFLVSFYNNEISEKSEIFDDQFSVERPDGSNFTLKIRSTKLEDSAMYFCAGSRDTTDTQYFGPGTRLTVL.

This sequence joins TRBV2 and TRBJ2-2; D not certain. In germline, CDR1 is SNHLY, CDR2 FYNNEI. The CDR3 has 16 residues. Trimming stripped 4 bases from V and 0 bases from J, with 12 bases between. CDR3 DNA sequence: TGTGCCAGCAGTGTACCGACAATCTCGAACACCGGGGAGCTGTTTTTT. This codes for CASSVPTISNTGELFF.